The clone carrying this T cell receptor beta chain was counted many times. Its antigen is as yet unknown. The record originates from a study of T cell repertoires in cytomegalovirus infection. Study-wide results and caveats: In two of eight donors, the top clonotype was HLA-C-restricted CMV-specific.

TCRdb reprocessed the reads via MiXCR and lists one record per CDR3 protein. This table has under 95,000 distinct CDR3 sequences, 4% appearing once. Germline V gives CDR1 SGHTA, CDR2 FQGNSA. V lost 5 bases and J lost 6, with 13 bases in between. The length of the CDR3 is 13 residues. The V gene is TRBV7-2, the J gene TRBJ2-5; D is unresolved. Input material: PBMCs. The sequence was obtained from a human donor in good health (CMV status not recorded). Some clones in this sample may be carry-over from other donors' samples. The CDR3 DNA reads TGTGCCAGCAGCACACCACGGGTCCAGACCCAGTACTTC. It translates to CASSTPRVQTQYF.